This is a list of T cell receptor beta chains from one sample in a study of blood T cell repertoires in COVID-19. Clones were sequenced by immunoSEQ multiplex PCR, and TCRdb holds only the in-frame ones, with some missing. The sample consists of fewer than 250,000 clones, nearly 85% of them appearing once. The sequencing sample was made of peripheral blood. These receptors came from a human donor in a cohort sampled during active COVID-19. Each CDR3 is given without its conserved first and last residue.

TRBV5-4 | ASSWGLGRGNTIY
TRBV25-1 | ASSETTVQETQY
TRBV7-3 | ASSLIVSGGTDTQY
TRBV6-5 | ASSYSILGTEAF
TRBV28 | ASTGRVVTGELF
TRBV18 | ASSPIQGSITEAF
TRBV19 | ASSILAGDYEQY
TRBV10-3 | AISDSLAGAPREQY
TRBV5-1 | ASSFLAGGPGNEQF
TRBV6-5 | ASSYRGTGGETQY
TRBV9 | ASSVAAGHIEQY
TRBV21-1 | ASSKRKTGPMNTEAF
TRBV10-3 | AISVAAGTSNTEAF
TRBV7-2 | ASSLVTGDTQY
TRBV11-2 | ASSSTRGRTSNEQF
TRBV7-2 | ASSLDGLAYNEQF
TRBV5-6 | ASSFGQGVGAGELF
TRBV18 | ASSPGTSGAYEQY
TRBV24-1 | ATSETGLSDTQY
TRBV9 | ASSAHLGVGQETQY
TRBV28 | ASSSSGTGKDYGYT
TRBV12-3/TRBV12-4 | ASSRRGTDTQY
TRBV19 | ASSPTGGLETQY
TRBV27 | ASKELSSYEQY
TRBV6-6 | ASRTGTGGAYGYT
TRBV7-2 | ASTLSGLAGNEQF
TRBV19 | ASSSLGLAGGNEQF
TRBV7-2 | ASSSKSATNNEQF
TRBV28 | ASSQPGQGDFNYGYT
TRBV18 | ASSLTAGGPGTDTQY
TRBV7-9 | ASSTRDRGGTGELF
TRBV28 | ASSPGGLTSTDTQY
TRBV7-9 | ASSKRRLARQETQY
TRBV19 | ASRLQANTEAF
TRBV4-1 | ASSPPDRGANYGYT
TRBV10-3 | AIGLADREQY
TRBV18 | ASSPPGQGIAEAF
TRBV12-5 | ASGGTDAYNEQF
TRBV7-6 | ASSFNRGEKLF
TRBV11-3 | ASSLGGQNTGELF
TRBV12-3/TRBV12-4 | ASRGTANYGYT